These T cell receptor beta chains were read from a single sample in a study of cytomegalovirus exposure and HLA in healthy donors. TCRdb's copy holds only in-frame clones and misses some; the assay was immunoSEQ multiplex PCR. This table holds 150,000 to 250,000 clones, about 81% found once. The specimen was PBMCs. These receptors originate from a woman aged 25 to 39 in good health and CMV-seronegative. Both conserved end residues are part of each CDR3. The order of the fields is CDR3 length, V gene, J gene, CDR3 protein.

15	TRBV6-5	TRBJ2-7	CASRMRQGGHYEQYF
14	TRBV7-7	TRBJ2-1	CASSLGLEPNEQFF
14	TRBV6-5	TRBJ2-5	CASSYAGGQETQYF
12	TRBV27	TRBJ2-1	CASSLNGDEQFF
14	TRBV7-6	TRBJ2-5	CASSLTGAWETQYF
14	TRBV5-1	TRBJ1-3	CASSFEGGRNTIYF
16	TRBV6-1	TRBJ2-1	CASSDLVAGERNEQFF
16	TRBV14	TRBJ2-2	CASSQDLGRVTGELFF
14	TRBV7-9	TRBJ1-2	CASSLAGQGDGYTF
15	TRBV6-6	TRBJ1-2	CASSPAADNHYGYTF
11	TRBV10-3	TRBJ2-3	CAISGQGTQYF
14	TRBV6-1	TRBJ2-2	CASRRDRGTGELFF
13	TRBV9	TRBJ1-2	CASSVVAGGGYTF